This T cell receptor (beta chain) was sequenced during a study of T cells in Graves' hyperthyroidism and ophthalmopathy (dated by TCRdb to between 2019 and 2020). Turning to the overall study: Peripheral blood was collected at initial diagnosis, before any treatment. To identify distinguishing TCR V-J signatures, a discovery cohort of some 99 patients was used, comprising under 45 with Graves' ophthalmopathy and about 59 with stable Graves' hyperthyroidism. Whether ophthalmopathy could be predicted prospectively was tested in an independent validation cohort made up of 18 to 20 hyperthyroidism patients plus 17 patients who later progressed to ophthalmopathy. The approximately 90 discovery patients were randomly split 7:3 into training and test sets. In over five Graves' hyperthyroidism patients, the study also compared T-cell repertoires from thyroid tissue with T-cell repertoires from blood. After sampling, hyperthyroidism patients received methimazole starting at 30 mg daily, and ophthalmopathy patients received high-dose intravenous methylprednisolone. The paper describes TCR Vbeta CDR3 sequencing of 140 or so peripheral blood samples, made up of approximately 40 ophthalmopathy patients, 70 to 75 hyperthyroidism patients and 17 progressor patients. Paper-wide results and their limitations: In validation, the model predicted progression to ophthalmopathy with 55% to 71% sensitivity and approximately 72% specificity, a median of 6.5 months before onset. Sample size was not statistically predetermined, and investigators were not blinded to group allocation. Most expanded thyroid clonotypes (frequency above 0.001) were also found in blood, which suggests that blood repertoires may mirror thyroid immune responses. A 13 V-J signature model separated ophthalmopathy from stable hyperthyroidism, with about 90% sensitivity and roughly 81% specificity in cross-validation and 80%/75% in testing.

Stable Graves' hyperthyroidism was defined as no progression to ophthalmopathy during 18 months of follow-up. Hyperthyroidism patients were aged 18 to 65 years and newly diagnosed, with disease duration of less than 2 months. Any patient with an uncontrolled infection, another autoimmune disease, pregnancy or lactation was excluded. Diagnoses were established on the basis of clinical symptoms, serum thyroxine and TRAb, thyroid ultrasound, and orbital computed tomography. PBMCs were separated from around 9.1 ml of fresh peripheral blood using Ficoll-Paque density gradient centrifugation. Total RNA was extracted with Trizol reagent, and quality was checked on an Agilent 2100 Bioanalyzer. The TCR beta CDR3 regions were amplified from RNA transcripts. For the first round of RT-PCR on the TCR CDR3, the HTBI primer set was used together with the Qiagen OneStep RT-PCR kit. The libraries were constructed in a second round of multiplex PCR and then size-selected and purified. The libraries were sequenced on an Illumina HiSeq2000 using paired-end 100 bp reads. Under the source paper's analysis protocol: SOAPnuke was used to process the raw data, with reads discarded if the reads contained adapters or uncalled bases, had a mean Phred below 15, or lacked an exact constant-primer or identifier match. High-quality paired reads were merged using COPE v1.2.5, and each unique nucleotide sequence was defined as a clonotype. Clonotypes were aligned to IMGT TRBV, TRBD and TRBJ reference segments using MiTCR v1.1. Only V-J combinations with frequency above 0.0001, covering 99% to 99.2% of repertoires, were analysed. The TCS score was defined as F50 (clonal expansion) divided by E x V (chaos), with BLOSUM62-based TCRdist calculated between CDR3 peptides within each V-J. Welch's t-statistics and random forest reduced 500 to 550 V-J features to 13, which were used in a naive Bayes classifier (R e1071). The public sequencing data were trimmed at Q25 with fastp and processed into clonotypes with MiXCR by TCRdb, which kept only in-frame beta chains. Under each unique CDR3 protein, matching rows form one entry showing the most common genes and DNA. These V and J calls rely on TCRdb rather than the paper's analysis. The sample table contains 700,000 or so distinct CDR3 sequences; only one count was recorded for 16% of them. Approximately 8% of the sample belongs to the ten largest clones.

On this clonotype itself: Its specific antigen is unknown. Base qualities are not provided; no much larger clone lies one nucleotide away.

The source of this sequence is a man between 18 and 35 years old with Graves' hyperthyroidism. The material sequenced was blood.

For the CDR3, the sequence is CSARGAGLYSTDTQYF. The bases are TGCAGTGCTAGGGGCGCTGGACTATATAGCACAGATACGCAGTATTTT. The chain is made from TRBV20-1 and TRBJ2-3; D gene: possibly TRBD2, on 6 matching bases. There are 16 amino acids in the CDR3, from cysteine to phenylalanine inclusive. CDR3 DNA is the only sequence kept; it has 48 bases, read in frame from the first base. V was cut back by 3 bases and J by 0 bases, leaving a gap of 16 bases between them. Sequences DFQATT (CDR1) and SNEGSKA (CDR2) are obtained from the germline V gene (reference sequence).